These T cell receptor beta chains were read from a single sample in a study of CD8+ T cells in alopecia areata. TCRdb keeps only in-frame clones here, not all; method: immunoSEQ multiplex PCR. The table records some 190,000 clones, approximately 72% of them present only once. The source was CD4+ T cells sorted from blood, collected at week 44, from a patient treated with tofacitinib. These receptors were collected from a human donor with alopecia areata. Each CDR3 is given with its conserved first and last residue. D genes are given only for firm matches. Rows may omit the clone size; those that give it use once, few, many or a size class.

>few|14|TRBV7-2|.|TRBJ2-3
TGTGCCAGCAGTCCGGGACGGCGCACAGATACGCAGTATTTT
CASSPGRRTDTQYF
>.|15|TRBV30|.|TRBJ2-7
TGTGCCTGGGACCGGGGGGGACAGGGCTTCTACGAGCAGTACTTC
CAWDRGGQGFYEQYF
>.|15|TRBV19|TRBD1|TRBJ2-2
TGTGCCACTACAGTAGACAGGGCATACACCGGGGAGCTGTTTTTT
CATTVDRAYTGELFF
>.|15|TRBV2|TRBD2|TRBJ2-3
TGTGCCAGCAAGGGGACTAGCGGCTTCGGAGATACGCAGTATTTT
CASKGTSGFGDTQYF
>.|16|TRBV5-1|TRBD1|TRBJ2-7
TGCGCCAGCAGCTTGGTCCCGACAGGGAAGGGCTACGAGCAGTACTTC
CASSLVPTGKGYEQYF
>.|16|TRBV14|TRBD1|TRBJ2-2
TGTGCCAGCAGCCAAGGGACAGGGTTGAACACCGGGGAGCTGTTTTTT
CASSQGTGLNTGELFF
>.|11|TRBV30|.|TRBJ1-1
TGTGCCTGGGATAGAGGAGAAGAAGCTTTCTTT
CAWDRGEEAFF
>.|14|TRBV4-1|TRBD2|TRBJ2-3
TGCGCCAGCAGCCTCCGCGGGAGGGAGGATACGCAGTATTTT
CASSLRGREDTQYF
>.|14|TRBV29-1|.|TRBJ2-2
TGCAGCGTTGAAGAAGTATTCGGCACCGGGGAGCTGTTTTTT
CSVEEVFGTGELFF
>.|14|TRBV30|.|TRBJ2-2
TGTGCCTGGAGTGTACGGGAGAGGCGTCCAGAACTGTTTTTT
CAWSVRERRPELFF
>few|14|TRBV2|TRBD2|TRBJ2-7
TGTGCCAGCAGTCCCCGACTAGCGGACTACGAGCAGTACTTC
CASSPRLADYEQYF
>once|11|TRBV30|TRBD1|TRBJ1-1
TGTGCCTGGGGGGACAGGAGTGAAGCTTTCTTT
CAWGDRSEAFF
>.|12|TRBV10-2|.|TRBJ1-1
TGCGCCAGCAGTGAAATGTGGAGGTTTGCTTTCTTT
CASSEMWRFAFF
>once|15|TRBV5-1|TRBD2|TRBJ2-1
TGCGCCAGCAGCTTGGGGACTAGCGGATACAATGAGCAGTTCTTC
CASSLGTSGYNEQFF
>.|15|TRBV15|.|TRBJ2-3
TGTGCCACCAGCAGAGAGACAAAGGCAACAGATACGCAGTATTTT
CATSRETKATDTQYF
>.|13|TRBV30|.|TRBJ1-1
TGTGCCTGGTGGTGGGGAGAGAACACTGAAGCTTTCTTT
CAWWWGENTEAFF
>few|12|TRBV14|.|TRBJ2-4
TGTGCCAGCAGCCAAGGGCTGAACATTCAGTACTTC
CASSQGLNIQYF
>.|13|TRBV19|.|TRBJ2-1
TGTGCCAGTAGCAAACTACTAGACAATGAGCAGTTCTTC
CASSKLLDNEQFF
>.|13|TRBV6-6|.|TRBJ1-5
TGTGCCAGCAGGGGTATTTGGGATCAGCCCCAGCATTTT
CASRGIWDQPQHF
>.|14|TRBV11-2|.|TRBJ1-1
TGTGCCAGCAGCCCCCGGGACACTAACACTGAAGCTTTCTTT
CASSPRDTNTEAFF
>.|13|TRBV29-1|.|TRBJ2-3
TGCAGCGTCGCCGCCCCCCCGGCAGATACGCAGTATTTT
CSVAAPPADTQYF
>few|15|TRBV9|TRBD1|TRBJ1-1
TGTGCCAGCAGACCGAGACAGGGGGCGAACACTGAAGCTTTCTTT
CASRPRQGANTEAFF
>.|14|TRBV30|.|TRBJ1-1
TGTGCCTGGAGTGTACGCAGGGTGGACACTGAAGCTTTCTTT
CAWSVRRVDTEAFF
>.|13|TRBV27|TRBD1|TRBJ2-7
TGTGCCAGCAGGTCCCAGGGGGACTACGAGCAGTACTTC
CASRSQGDYEQYF
>.|13|TRBV5-6|TRBD1|TRBJ2-2
TGTGCCAGCAGCTTGGCAGGGGGCGGGGAGCTGTTTTTT
CASSLAGGGELFF
>.|11|TRBV29-1|.|TRBJ1-1
TGCAGCGTTGATATACGTTCGGGGGCTTTCTTT
CSVDIRSGAFF
>.|16|TRBV15|.|TRBJ1-4
TGTGCCACCAGCAGAGATCTAGGGGCGCAGGGTGAAAAACTGTTTTTT
CATSRDLGAQGEKLFF
>.|15|TRBV5-6|.|TRBJ2-1
TGTGCCAGCAGCTCCCCCCGCGGCCCATACAATGAGCAGTTCTTC
CASSSPRGPYNEQFF
>.|18|TRBV4-3|.|TRBJ2-1
TGCGCCAGCAGCCAAGATTTTATCTGGGGGGTCGCCTACAATGAGCAGTTCTTC
CASSQDFIWGVAYNEQFF
>.|15|TRBV5-1|.|TRBJ2-7
TGCGCCAGCAGCTTGGAGGCAGGGAGCACCTACGAGCAGTACTTC
CASSLEAGSTYEQYF
>.|14|TRBV5-1|.|TRBJ2-5
TGCGCCAGCAGCGGAGGGGGCAACCAAGAGACCCAGTACTTC
CASSGGGNQETQYF
>.|12|TRBV2|.|TRBJ2-5
TGTGCCAGCAGTGCCCTCCAAGAGACCCAGTACTTC
CASSALQETQYF
>.|17|TRBV4-1|TRBD1|TRBJ1-2
TGCGCCAGCAGCCACCGATTTGGACAGGCCGCTAACTATGGCTACACCTTC
CASSHRFGQAANYGYTF
>.|11|TRBV27|.|TRBJ2-4
TGTGCCAGTGGCAGGGGAAACATTCAGTACTTC
CASGRGNIQYF
>.|15|TRBV29-1|TRBD1|TRBJ1-2
TGCAGCGTTGAGACCCGGGACAGGGGGTTTTTCGGCTACACCTTC
CSVETRDRGFFGYTF
>.|13|TRBV7-2|.|TRBJ1-2
TGTGCCAGCAGCAGAGACCCTGGCTATGGCTACACCTTC
CASSRDPGYGYTF